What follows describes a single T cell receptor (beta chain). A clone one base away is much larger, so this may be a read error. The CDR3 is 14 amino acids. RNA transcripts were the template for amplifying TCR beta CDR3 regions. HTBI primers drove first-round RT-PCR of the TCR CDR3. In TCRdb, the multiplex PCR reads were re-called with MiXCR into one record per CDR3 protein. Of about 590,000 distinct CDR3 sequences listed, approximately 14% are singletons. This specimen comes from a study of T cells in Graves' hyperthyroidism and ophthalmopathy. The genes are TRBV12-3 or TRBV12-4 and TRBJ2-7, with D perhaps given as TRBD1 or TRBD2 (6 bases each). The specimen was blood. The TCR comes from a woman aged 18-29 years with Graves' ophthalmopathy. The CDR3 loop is CASSFLPGAYERYF. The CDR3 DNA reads TGTGCCAGCAGTTTTTTGCCGGGGGCTTACGAGCGGTACTTC.